Shown below are 26 T cell receptor beta chains from a single sample sequenced in a study of cytotoxic CD8 clonotypes in ibrutinib-treated CLL. The method was immunoSEQ multiplex PCR; TCRdb's version includes in-frame clones alone and lacks a portion of them. The data contain about 97,000 clones, 70% to 80% of them singletons. Sequenced here: PBMCs, sampled after 12 months of ibrutinib treatment. The origin of the receptors is a human donor with chronic lymphocytic leukemia.

This clone was recorded many times. J is TRBJ1-6 and V is TRBV2, with 8 nucleotides matching TRBD1. V dropped 4 bases and J dropped 10; count of bases not matched to a gene: 12. Germline lookup yields CDR1 SNHLY and CDR2 FYNNEI. This CDR3 has 16 residues. The CDR3 nucleotides read TGTGCCAGCAGTGTCTCGACAGGGGTAAGCGAATCACCCCTCCACTTT. Amino acid sequence: CASSVSTGVSESPLHF.

The rearrangement links TRBV4-3 to TRBJ2-5; D may be TRBD2 (5 bases). This CDR3 has 13 amino acids. Germline CDR1 is LGHNA and CDR2 is YSLEER. With 8 bases removed from V and 2 bases from J, the gap between germline ends came to 12 bases. The CDR3 protein is CASSRRTQETQYF. CDR3 sequence (DNA): TGCGCCAGCTCGAGAAGGACTCAAGAGACCCAGTACTTC.

The gene calls are TRBV5-6 and TRBJ2-3, with 7 positions matching TRBD1. The CDR3 contains 15 residues. Germline-derived CDR1 and CDR2 are SGHDT and YYEEEE. With 0 bases clipped from V and 0 bases from J, the junction kept 1 base outside the gene matches. CDR3 in DNA: TGTGCCAGCAGCTTGGACAGGGGCAGCACAGATACGCAGTATTTT. Translation: CASSLDRGSTDTQYF.

The chain couples TRBV19 to TRBJ2-3; unclear D gene. Trimming cost V 7 bases and J 4 bases, with 15 bases left between them. CDR1 is LNHDA and CDR2 is SQIVND in the germline V gene (reference sequence). This CDR3 is 14 amino acids long. This CDR3 is CASTPPQAPDTQYF. DNA for the CDR3: TGTGCCAGTACCCCACCTCAGGCCCCAGATACGCAGTATTTT. Variable domain in full (rest from reference TRBV19 and TRBJ2-3): DGGITQSPKYLFRKEGQNVTLSCEQNLNHDAMYWYRQDPGQGLRLIYYSQIVNDFQKGDIAEGYSVSREKKESFPLTVTSAQKNPTAFYLCASTPPQAPDTQYFGPGTRLTVL.

This chain uses TRBV27 with TRBJ1-2; 9 bases agree with TRBD1. The CDR3 loop spans 15 amino acids. Germline CDR1 is MNHEY and CDR2 is SMNVEV (reference sequence). J gave up 4 bases and V 7 bases, and 10 bases lay outside the gene matches. The CDR3 region is CASKPGQGDLYGYTF. In DNA form, the CDR3 reads TGTGCCAGCAAACCGGGACAGGGAGATCTCTATGGCTACACCTTC.

The CDR3 bases are TGCGCCAGCAGATTTCAGGGCGGGGAGCTGTTTTTT. It specifies CASRFQGGELFF. The chain is built from TRBV5-1 and TRBJ2-2; D perhaps matches TRBD1 (5 bases). Germline assignment: CDR1 SGHRS and CDR2 YFSETQ. The germline V and J ends were trimmed by 5 bases and 7 bases, with 9 bases remaining between them. The CDR3 sequence is 12 residues long.

The CDR3 coding sequence is TGTGCTAGTGGAAAGAGCTCTGGAAACACCATATATTTT. It is translated as CASGKSSGNTIYF. This chain uses TRBV12-5 with TRBJ1-3; D is undetermined. There are 13 residues in the CDR3. Looked up from germline, CDR1 is LGHNT and CDR2 is FRNRAP. V lost 6 bases to trimming and J lost 0 bases, with 6 bases between them.

The chain has TRBV5-1 and TRBJ1-5, with no clear D. The CDR3 has 15 residues. Germline CDR1 is SGHRS and CDR2 is YFSETQ. The ends were cut back, 4 bases at V and 3 bases at J, with 14 bases in the middle. Written as DNA, the CDR3 is TGCGCCAGCAGCCTCGACTCCAGGTCCAATCAGCCCCAGCATTTT. It yields the protein CASSLDSRSNQPQHF. The full variable domain, with the rest looked up from reference TRBV5-1 and TRBJ1-5, is KAGVTQTPRYLIKTRGQQVTLSCSPISGHRSVSWYQQTPGQGLQFLFEYFSETQRNKGNFPGRFSGRQFSNSRSEMNVSTLELGDSALYLCASSLDSRSNQPQHFGDGTRLSIL.

This chain links TRBV7-2 with TRBJ1-4; possibly TRBD1 for D (5 bases). Per the germline V gene, CDR1 is SGHTA and CDR2 is FQGNSA. The CDR3 extends over 14 amino acids. Trimming left V 1 base short and J 4 bases short, with 7 bases between. The CDR3 DNA is TGTGCCAGCAGCTTAGGAGGGGTTAATGAAAAACTGTTTTTT. It encodes CASSLGGVNEKLFF.

This clone occurred a few times. The J gene is TRBJ1-3, the V gene TRBV4-2, with a tentative D call TRBD1 (5 bases). V was cut by 0 bases and J by 4 bases, with 13 bases left in between. The CDR3 runs 16 residues. Per the germline V gene, CDR1 is LGHNA and CDR2 is YNFKEQ. The chain's CDR3 is CASSQDSGAPGNTIYF. The CDR3 DNA sequence: TGTGCCAGCAGCCAAGATAGCGGGGCGCCGGGAAACACCATATATTTT.

V gene TRBV27 combines with J gene TRBJ2-3; 12 bases are a match to TRBD1. The germline V gene encodes CDR1 MNHEY and CDR2 SMNVEV (reference sequence). The CDR3 loop spans 14 amino acids. J lost 8 bases, V lost 5 bases, and 5 bases had no gene match. The CDR3 is CASSLGQGAGTQYF. The CDR3 nucleotides read TGTGCCAGCAGTCTGGGACAGGGGGCGGGTACGCAGTATTTT.

This chain joins TRBV7-2 and TRBJ2-3, with D maybe TRBD1 (6 bases). Deletions cut 5 bases from V and 6 bases from J, with 15 bases between. CDR3 length: 14 residues. From germline, CDR1 is SGHTA and CDR2 FQGNSA. This CDR3 is CASSPQTGPDTQYF. The CDR3 coding sequence is TGTGCCAGCAGCCCCCAGACAGGCCCCGATACGCAGTATTTT. Based on the CDR3 plus reference TRBV7-2 and TRBJ2-3, the full variable domain is GAGVSQSPSNKVTEKGKDVELRCDPISGHTALYWYRQSLGQGLEFLIYFQGNSAPDKSGLPSDRFSAERTGGSVSTLTIQRTQQEDSAVYLCASSPQTGPDTQYFGPGTRLTVL.

The V and J genes are TRBV28 and TRBJ2-7; D gene uncertain. Germline V gene lookup returns CDR1 MDHEN and CDR2 SYDVKM. The V end lost 1 base, the J end lost 7 bases, and 17 bases lay between the germline ends. The CDR3 covers 15 residues. CDR3 DNA: TGTGCCAGCAGTTTATACCCCCCTATCACGGAGGAGCAGTACTTC. It codes for CASSLYPPITEEQYF.

V and J are TRBV9 and TRBJ1-3, with a weak D call TRBD1 (6 bases). Germline CDR1 reads SGDLS; CDR2 reads YYNGEE. This CDR3 has 17 residues. V was cut by 2 bases and J by 5 bases, with 20 bases left in between. The CDR3 reads CASSVREGGSTRNTIYF. The CDR3 DNA reads as TGTGCCAGCAGCGTCCGCGAGGGGGGGTCAACTAGAAACACCATATATTTT.

This clone was seen a single time. The chain links TRBV6-6 to TRBJ1-6; D remains ambiguous. V dropped 8 bases and J dropped 10 bases, with 0 bases sitting between them. Germline CDR1 and CDR2: MNHNY and SVGAGI (reference sequence). CDR3 length equals 8 residues. The CDR3 sequence: CASSPLHF. In DNA, the CDR3 is TGTGCCAGCTCACCCCTCCACTTT.

V usage is TRBV7-9 and J usage is TRBJ2-5; D ambiguous. V lost 1 base, J lost 4 bases, and 7 bases lay in between. This CDR3 contains 13 residues. Germline CDR1 SEHNR, CDR2 FQNEAQ (reference sequence). In nucleotides, the CDR3 is TGTGCCAGCAGCTTAGAAAGGATAGAGACCCAGTACTTC. It encodes CASSLERIETQYF.

This rearrangement joins TRBV9 to TRBJ2-5, with TRBD2 matching 15 bases. The germline CDR1 and CDR2 sequences are SGDLS and YYNGEE. The CDR3 is 18 residues long. With 0 bases clipped from V and 2 bases from J, the junction kept 5 bases outside the gene matches. The CDR3 region has the DNA TGTGCCAGCAGCGTAGGGACTAGCGGGGGGGGCCCTCAAGAGACCCAGTACTTC. Translation: CASSVGTSGGGPQETQYF.

The chain joins TRBV5-4 to TRBJ2-1, with 8 bases lining up with TRBD2. Trimming at V came to 1 base and at J to 3 bases, leaving 9 bases not matched to a gene. CDR3 size: 17 residues. CDR1 SGHNT and CDR2 YYREEE come from the germline V gene (reference sequence). As DNA, the CDR3 is TGTGCCAGCAGCTTGCCGAAGGGCGGGGGGAGCTACAATGAGCAGTTCTTC. Its protein is CASSLPKGGGSYNEQFF.

This clone was seen a handful of times. The chain uses TRBV7-2 and TRBJ1-4, with 7 bases matching TRBD1. Germline-derived CDR1 and CDR2 are SGHTA and FQGNSA. The CDR3 is 13 residues long. Trimming at V came to 7 bases and at J to 6 bases, leaving 5 bases not matched to a gene. CDR3 region: CASNTGVDEKLFF. The CDR3 region has the DNA TGTGCCAGCAATACAGGGGTTGATGAAAAACTGTTTTTT.

This clone was seen more than once but under ten times. In DNA form, the CDR3 reads TGTGCAAGTCGCCCGCACTGCGAGCAGTACTTC. Translated: CASRPHCEQYF. The chain uses TRBV12-2 and TRBJ2-7; the D call of TRBD2 is as the table states it, not checked on the DNA. TRBV12-2 is given as a pseudogene. The CDR3 totals 11 residues.

This clone was recorded a few times. This chain joins TRBV7-3 and TRBJ2-2; a weak D match, TRBD2 (6 bases). The germline V and J ends were trimmed by 2 bases and 7 bases, with 11 bases remaining between them. Per germline, CDR1 SGHTA and CDR2 FQGTGA. The CDR3 contains 14 residues. The CDR3 sequence: CASSLGGAGGELFF. Here the CDR3 DNA reads TGTGCCAGCAGCTTAGGCGGGGCAGGCGGGGAGCTGTTTTTT.

V is TRBV9 and J is TRBJ2-3; D is uncertain. Looked up from germline, CDR1 is SGDLS and CDR2 is YYNGEE. V was shortened by 2 bases and J by 4 bases, with 11 bases between the two germline ends. The CDR3 length is 14 residues. CDR3: CASSVIGSSDTQYF. CDR3 DNA: TGTGCCAGCAGCGTTATAGGCAGCTCAGATACGCAGTATTTT.

The CDR3 reads CASRPDRVLTYEQYF. CDR3 in DNA: TGTGCCAGCAGGCCAGACAGGGTCCTTACCTACGAGCAGTACTTC. The chain is built from TRBV6-5 and TRBJ2-7; TRBD1 agrees at 7 bases. With 6 bases clipped from V and 2 bases from J, the junction kept 10 bases outside the gene matches. Germline CDR1 reads MNHEY; CDR2 reads SVGAGI. The CDR3 has 15 residues.

The chain combines TRBV29-1 with TRBJ2-2; D is ambiguous. From germline, CDR1 is SQVTM and CDR2 ANQGSEA. The CDR3 has 12 residues. V shed 6 bases and J shed 7 bases, with 12 bases lying between them. CDR3: CSVARSGGELFF. The DNA of the CDR3 is TGCAGCGTAGCCAGATCCGGCGGGGAGCTGTTTTTT.

This sequence joins TRBV10-3 and TRBJ2-5; D is perhaps TRBD2 (5 bases). CDR1 ENHRY and CDR2 SYGVKD come from the germline V gene. CDR3 length equals 16 residues. The V end was cut by 0 bases, the J end by 2 bases, with 13 bases between. CDR3 amino acids: CAISESMDSLQETQYF. The CDR3 DNA follows: TGTGCCATCAGTGAGTCTATGGACTCTCTACAAGAGACCCAGTACTTC.

This chain's CDR3 is CASSLPNRQKDGYTF. The CDR3 nucleotides are TGTGCCAGCAGCTTGCCCAACCGACAGAAGGATGGCTACACCTTC. The rearrangement links TRBV5-4 to TRBJ1-2; tentative D call: TRBD1 (5 bases). V was clipped by 1 base and J by 6 bases, with 16 bases between them. The CDR3 is 15 residues long. From germline, CDR1 is SGHNT and CDR2 YYREEE (reference sequence).